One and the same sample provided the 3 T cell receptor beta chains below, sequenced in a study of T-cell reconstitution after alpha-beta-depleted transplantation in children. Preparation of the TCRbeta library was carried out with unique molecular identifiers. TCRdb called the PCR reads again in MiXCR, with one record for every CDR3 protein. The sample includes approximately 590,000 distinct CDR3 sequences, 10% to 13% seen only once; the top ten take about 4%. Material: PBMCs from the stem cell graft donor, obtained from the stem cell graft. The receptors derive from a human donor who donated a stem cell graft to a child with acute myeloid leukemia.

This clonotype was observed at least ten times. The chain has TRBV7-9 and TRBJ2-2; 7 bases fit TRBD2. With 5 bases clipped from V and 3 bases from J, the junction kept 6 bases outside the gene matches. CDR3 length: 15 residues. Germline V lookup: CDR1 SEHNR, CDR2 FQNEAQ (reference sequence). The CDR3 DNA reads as TGTGCCAGCAGCCCCAGACGGGGGGACACCGGGGAGCTGTTTTTT. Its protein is CASSPRRGDTGELFF.

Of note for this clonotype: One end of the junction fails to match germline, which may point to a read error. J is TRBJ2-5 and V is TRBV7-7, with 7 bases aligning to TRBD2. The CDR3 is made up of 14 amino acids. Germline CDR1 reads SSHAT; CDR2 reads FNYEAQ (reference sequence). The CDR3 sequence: CASSPSTSVETQYF. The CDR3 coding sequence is TGTGCTAGCAGCCCTTCAACTAGCGTGGAGACCCAGTACTTC.

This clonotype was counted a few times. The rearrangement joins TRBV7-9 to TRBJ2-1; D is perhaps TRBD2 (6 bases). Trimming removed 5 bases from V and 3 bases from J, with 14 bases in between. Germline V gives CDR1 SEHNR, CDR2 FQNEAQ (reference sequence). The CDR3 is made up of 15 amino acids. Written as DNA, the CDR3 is TGTGCCAGCAGCCCTCCGGGACTCAGCTACAATGAGCAGTTCTTC. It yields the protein CASSPPGLSYNEQFF. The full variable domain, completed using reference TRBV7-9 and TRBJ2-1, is DTGVSQNPRHKITKRGQNVTFRCDPISEHNRLYWYRQTLGQGPEFLTYFQNEAQLEKSRLLSDRFSAERPKGSFSTLEIQRTEQGDSAMYLCASSPPGLSYNEQFFGPGTRLTVL.